This T cell receptor beta chain is drawn from a study of cytomegalovirus exposure and HLA in healthy donors. The study's findings and limits: Cytomegalovirus-associated TCR beta chains were listed, numbering 150 to 200. Later analysis associated a missense DCLRE1C variant with TCR beta V- and J-gene trimming. In vitro work confirmed that a few CMV-associated chains recognize CMV antigens.

Germline CDR1 and CDR2: MDHEN and SYDVKM. The ends were cut back, 2 bases at V and 2 bases at J, with 13 bases in the middle. The CDR3 is made up of 16 amino acids. Turning to this clone: Its specificity is not known.

The PCR employed 60 Vbeta primers together with 13 Jbeta primers. Method: immunoSEQ multiplex PCR; TCRdb's copy keeps in-frame clones and lacks some. The sample shows approximately 190,000 clones, roughly 80% of them seen only once. This clonotype was obtained from a woman younger than 45 in good health and CMV-seropositive. Sequenced sample: PBMCs. The chain employs TRBV28 and TRBJ1-5; maybe TRBD1 (6 bases). CDR3 in amino acids: CASSLAGTGRNQPQHF. The CDR3, as DNA: TGTGCCAGCAGTTTAGCGGGTACAGGGCGCAATCAGCCCCAGCATTTT.